This T cell receptor (beta chain) stems from a study of blood T cells in healthy people across ages (dated by TCRdb to the mid-2010s). Looking at the study overall: In model experiments, template switching captured roughly one uniquely barcoded TCR beta cDNA molecule for every two T cells. The study measured age-related changes in TCR beta repertoire diversity using deep sequencing normalized with unique cDNA molecular identifiers. Four age groups were formed from the donors: young (average approximately 16 years), middle-aged (approximately 41), aged (more than 55) and long-lived (82). To avoid experimental bias, donors of different ages were distributed randomly across sequencing lanes. The study analyzed two additional independent replicas of 1 million unique cDNA reads from the same blood draw for two donors, one aged 18 to 29 and one aged 80 or older. The research as a whole found: Conclusive comparison of naive and antigen-experienced compartments was prevented by the profiling of bulk unsorted PBMCs. Compared with the aged group, the long-lived group had more naive CD4+ T cells, fewer expanded clones and increased TCR diversity, suggesting age selection. As age increased, observed TCR beta diversity per million T cells dropped in a roughly linear way, and a significant reduction was already evident by age 40. Donor CMV infection status was unknown, potentially confounding age-related changes in expanded clonotypes. Estimates of total diversity from one million sequenced T cells were regarded as lower bounds and underestimates. There was a strong correlation between observed TCR beta diversity and the percentage of naive T cells measured by flow cytometry.

The library was built by means of 5' RACE. The run used an Illumina HiSeq 2500. The second PCR ran for roughly 7 to 12 cycles and used a J-beta primer mix along with a sample-barcoded 5' primer. A template-switch 5' adaptor carrying 12 random nucleotides introduced a unique molecular identifier onto each TCR beta cDNA molecule. Each sample yielded at least 3 million CDR3-containing paired-end reads. All of the RNA was converted into first-strand cDNA using the Mint cDNA synthesis kit, with a TRBC-specific oligonucleotide serving as the primer. After uracil-DNA glycosylase treatment, a first 18-cycle PCR used universal primers M1SS and BC2_uni_R on all cDNA. As for the original processing: For normalization, 1 million high-quality reads, each with a distinct molecular identifier, were randomly selected from each sample. Reads with shared molecular identifiers were discarded instead of being binned into consensus sequences. MiTCR, set to a Q25 quality threshold and the strictest error-elimination algorithm, was used for CDR3 identification, clonotype clustering and error correction. A nonparametric unseen species model with Euler transformation was used to estimate lower-bound total TCR beta diversity. TCRdb reprocessing: public reads trimmed at Q25 with fastp, clones called with MiXCR, in-frame beta chains kept. Duplicate CDR3 protein sequences are folded into a single record with the most common DNA and genes. In this record, the V and J calls reflect TCRdb's handling and not the investigators' own analysis. The sample table records 1.5 million to 1.9 million distinct CDR3 sequences; about 42% of these occur just once. The top ten hold roughly 3.7% of the sample.

Donors were 39 systemically healthy Caucasian individuals from Russia aged 6 to 90 years. About 9.8 milliliters of peripheral blood were drawn from each donor into EDTA-treated Vacutainer tubes. Ficoll-Paque density-gradient centrifugation was used to isolate PBMCs, with at least 7 million per sample. Trizol reagent was used to extract total RNA from the PBMCs, yielding at least 5 micrograms per sample. The percentages of naive CD45RAhigh/CD27high T cells were determined by flow cytometry on a PBMC aliquot from every donor. This clonotype was seen more than once but under ten times. Which antigen it targets is not known. No base-level quality is on record; no much larger clone is a single base apart. V sheds 2 bases and J sheds 0 bases, leaving 15 bases between their ends. From cysteine to phenylalanine, the CDR3 is 16 amino acids long. Only CDR3 DNA is held: 48 bases, read in frame from base 1. Per the germline V gene, SGHRS is the CDR1 and YFSETQ is the CDR2.

The chain joins TRBV5-1 to TRBJ2-7; the D gene cannot be named for sure. Material: blood. The sequence was obtained from a woman younger than 35 in good health. Here is the DNA: TGCGCCAGCAGCTTAGGCGTAACCTCGGTCTCCTACGAGCAGTACTTC. The encoded protein is CASSLGVTSVSYEQYF. With the portions outside the CDR3 filled from the reference TRBV5-1 and TRBJ2-7 genes, the complete variable region becomes KAGVTQTPRYLIKTRGQQVTLSCSPISGHRSVSWYQQTPGQGLQFLFEYFSETQRNKGNFPGRFSGRQFSNSRSEMNVSTLELGDSALYLCASSLGVTSVSYEQYFGPGTRLTVT.